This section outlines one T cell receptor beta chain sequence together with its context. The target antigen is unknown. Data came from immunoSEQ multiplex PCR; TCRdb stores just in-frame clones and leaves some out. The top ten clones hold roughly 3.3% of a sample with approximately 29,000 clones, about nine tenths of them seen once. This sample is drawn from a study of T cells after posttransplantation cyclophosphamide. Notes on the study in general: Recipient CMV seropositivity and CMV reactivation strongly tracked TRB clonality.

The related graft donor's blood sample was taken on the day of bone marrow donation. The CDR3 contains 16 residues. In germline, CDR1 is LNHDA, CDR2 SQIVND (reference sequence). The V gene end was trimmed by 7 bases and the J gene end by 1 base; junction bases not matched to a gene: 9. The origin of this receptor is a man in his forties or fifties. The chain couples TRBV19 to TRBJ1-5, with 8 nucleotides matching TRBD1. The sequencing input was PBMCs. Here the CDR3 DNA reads TGTGCCAGTAAGGGCTCGACAGGGGCGAGCAATCAGCCCCAGCATTTT. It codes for CASKGSTGASNQPQHF.